A single sample is the source of the 7 T cell receptor beta chains below, sequenced in a study of blood T cell repertoires in COVID-19. TCRdb's copy holds only in-frame clones and misses some; the assay was immunoSEQ multiplex PCR. The sample shows 350,000 to 450,000 clones, about 87% of them seen only once. Sequenced material: PBMCs or T cells enriched from blood (not recorded which). Receptors were obtained from a man in his forties in a cohort exposed to, infected with or recovered from COVID-19 (not recorded which).

V usage is TRBV30 and J usage is TRBJ1-6, with D unclear. The CDR3 length is 13 residues. Germline CDR1 is GTSNPN and CDR2 is SVGIG (reference sequence). Trimming removed 5 bases at V and 6 bases at J, with 11 bases between. The CDR3: CAWSFDSNSPLHF. CDR3 nucleotides: TGTGCCTGGTCTTTCGACTCTAATTCACCCCTCCACTTT.

The V call is TRBV4-1, the J call TRBJ2-2; D is unresolved. Deletions cut 2 bases from V and 6 bases from J, with 16 bases between. CDR3 length: 16 residues. Germline V CDR1 and CDR2: MGHRA, YSYEKL. The CDR3 bases are TGCGCCAGCAGCCAAATGGTTATAGCCATAGCCGGGGAGCTGTTTTTT. As protein: CASSQMVIAIAGELFF.

This chain joins TRBV7-9 and TRBJ1-1; TRBD1 is a possible D gene (6 bases). CDR1 SEHNR and CDR2 FQNEAQ come from the germline V gene (reference sequence). With 5 bases removed from V and 2 bases from J, the gap between germline ends came to 12 bases. The CDR3 sequence is 14 residues long. CDR3 region: CASSPRGKNTEAFF. Here the CDR3 DNA reads TGTGCCAGCAGCCCCAGGGGCAAAAACACTGAAGCTTTCTTT.

The chain has TRBV28 and TRBJ2-3, with D hard to call. Germline V gene data show CDR1 as MDHEN and CDR2 as SYDVKM. V was shortened by 3 bases and J by 0 bases, with 13 bases between the two germline ends. This CDR3 region has 16 residues. For the CDR3, the DNA is TGTGCCAGCAGTTTTTCCGCTGGGCTTAGCACAGATACGCAGTATTTT. It codes for CASSFSAGLSTDTQYF. The whole variable domain, filled in from reference TRBV28 and TRBJ2-3, reads DVKVTQSSRYLVKRTGEKVFLECVQDMDHENMFWYRQDPGLGLRLIYFSYDVKMKEKGDIPEGYSVSREKKERFSLILESASTNQTSMYLCASSFSAGLSTDTQYFGPGTRLTVL.

The sample holds one count of this clone. The chain is built from TRBV5-1 and TRBJ2-2, with 8 positions matching TRBD2. The CDR3 has 18 residues. Germline-derived CDR1 and CDR2 are SGHRS and YFSETQ. Unmatched junction bases numbered 11, after V lost 4 bases and J lost 0 bases. The CDR3 reads CASSTTSGGIANTGELFF. DNA for the CDR3: TGCGCCAGCAGCACCACTAGCGGAGGGATCGCGAACACCGGGGAGCTGTTTTTT.

J is TRBJ2-6 and V is TRBV7-9; 8 bases align to TRBD1. This CDR3 is 15 amino acids long. Germline V gene lookup returns CDR1 SEHNR and CDR2 FQNEAQ (reference sequence). Losses at the gene ends were 5 bases for V and 4 bases for J; bases not matched to a gene: 4. CDR3 in amino acids: CASSQGTGGANVLTF. The CDR3 DNA reads as TGTGCCAGCAGCCAGGGGACAGGCGGGGCCAACGTCCTGACTTTC.

V is TRBV18 and J is TRBJ2-1; 7 bases are shared with TRBD2. V lost 3 bases and J lost 2; bases outside the gene matches: 7. The CDR3 is 16 amino acids. Looked up from germline, CDR1 is KGHSH and CDR2 is LQKENI. The CDR3 DNA follows: TGTGCCAGCTCACCCGCGGGAGTACTAGCCTACAATGAGCAGTTCTTC. Protein sequence: CASSPAGVLAYNEQFF. The variable domain in full, completed from reference TRBV18 and TRBJ2-1, reads NAGVMQNPRHLVRRRGQEARLRCSPMKGHSHVYWYRQLPEEGLKFMVYLQKENIIDESGMPKERFSAEFPKEGPSILRIQQVVRGDSAAYFCASSPAGVLAYNEQFFGPGTRLTVL.